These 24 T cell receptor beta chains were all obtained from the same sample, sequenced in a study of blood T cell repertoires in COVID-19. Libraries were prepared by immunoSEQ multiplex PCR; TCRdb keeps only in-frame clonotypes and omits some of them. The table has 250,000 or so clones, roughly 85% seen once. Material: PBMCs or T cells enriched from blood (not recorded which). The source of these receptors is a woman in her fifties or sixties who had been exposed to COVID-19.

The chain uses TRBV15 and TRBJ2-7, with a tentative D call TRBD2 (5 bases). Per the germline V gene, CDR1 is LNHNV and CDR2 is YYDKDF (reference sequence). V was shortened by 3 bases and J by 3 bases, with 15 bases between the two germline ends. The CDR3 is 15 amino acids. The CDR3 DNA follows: TGTGCCACCAGCAGGGGAGACCGAAACTACTACGAGCAGTACTTC. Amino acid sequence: CATSRGDRNYYEQYF.

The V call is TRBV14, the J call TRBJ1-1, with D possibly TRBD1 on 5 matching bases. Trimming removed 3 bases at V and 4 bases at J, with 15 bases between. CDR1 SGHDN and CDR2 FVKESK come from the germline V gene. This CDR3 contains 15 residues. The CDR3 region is CASSHGGGVSTEAFF. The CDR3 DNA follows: TGTGCCAGCAGCCACGGGGGGGGAGTTAGCACTGAAGCTTTCTTT.

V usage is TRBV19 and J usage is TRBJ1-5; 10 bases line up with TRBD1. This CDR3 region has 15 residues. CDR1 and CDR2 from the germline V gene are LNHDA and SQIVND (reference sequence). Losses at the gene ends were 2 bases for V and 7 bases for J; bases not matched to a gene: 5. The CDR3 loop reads CASSIRGTGEQPQHF. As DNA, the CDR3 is TGTGCCAGTAGTATAAGGGGGACAGGGGAACAGCCCCAGCATTTT.

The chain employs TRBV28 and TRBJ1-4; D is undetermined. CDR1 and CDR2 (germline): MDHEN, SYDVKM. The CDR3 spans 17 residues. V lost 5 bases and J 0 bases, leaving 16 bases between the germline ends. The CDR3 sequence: CASSEPTGATTNEKLFF. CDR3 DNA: TGTGCCAGCAGTGAACCGACTGGCGCTACAACTAATGAAAAACTGTTTTTT.

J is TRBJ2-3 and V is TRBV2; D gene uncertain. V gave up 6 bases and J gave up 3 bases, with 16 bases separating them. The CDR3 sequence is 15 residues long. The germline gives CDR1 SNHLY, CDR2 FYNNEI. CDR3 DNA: TGTGCCAGCAGCCCCCCACGCGGTAGTACAGATACGCAGTATTTT. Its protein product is CASSPPRGSTDTQYF.

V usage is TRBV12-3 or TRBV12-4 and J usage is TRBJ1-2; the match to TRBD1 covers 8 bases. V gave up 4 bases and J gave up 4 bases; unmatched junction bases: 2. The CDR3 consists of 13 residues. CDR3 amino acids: CASSSTGGYGYTF. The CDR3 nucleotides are TGTGCCAGCAGTTCCACAGGGGGCTATGGCTACACCTTC.

The CDR3: CAWSLSKETQYF. The CDR3 nucleotides read TGTGCCTGGAGTTTGTCCAAAGAGACCCAGTACTTC. V gene TRBV30 combines with J gene TRBJ2-5; the D is unclear. The CDR3 runs 12 residues. Looked up from germline, CDR1 is GTSNPN and CDR2 is SVGIG (reference sequence). Trimming shortened V by 2 bases and J by 3 bases, and 7 bases separated the two germline ends.

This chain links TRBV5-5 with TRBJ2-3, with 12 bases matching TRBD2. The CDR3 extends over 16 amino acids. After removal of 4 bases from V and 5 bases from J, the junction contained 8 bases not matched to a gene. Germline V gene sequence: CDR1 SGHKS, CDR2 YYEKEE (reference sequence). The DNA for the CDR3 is TGTGCCAGCAGCCCGAGACTAGCGGGGGTAGGAGATACGCAGTATTTT. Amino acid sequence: CASSPRLAGVGDTQYF.

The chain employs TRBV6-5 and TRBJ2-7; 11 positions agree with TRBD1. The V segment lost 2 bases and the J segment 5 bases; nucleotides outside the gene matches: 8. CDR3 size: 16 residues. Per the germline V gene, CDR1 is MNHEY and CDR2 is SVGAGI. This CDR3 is CASSYGTGGDRNEQYF. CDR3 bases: TGTGCCAGCAGTTACGGGACAGGGGGAGATCGGAACGAGCAGTACTTC.

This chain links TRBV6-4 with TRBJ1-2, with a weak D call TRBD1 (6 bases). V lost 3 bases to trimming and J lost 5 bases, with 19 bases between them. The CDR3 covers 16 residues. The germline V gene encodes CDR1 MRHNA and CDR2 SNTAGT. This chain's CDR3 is CASSEPVDSFGYGYTF. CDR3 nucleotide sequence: TGTGCCAGCAGTGAACCTGTGGACAGTTTTGGGTATGGCTACACCTTC.

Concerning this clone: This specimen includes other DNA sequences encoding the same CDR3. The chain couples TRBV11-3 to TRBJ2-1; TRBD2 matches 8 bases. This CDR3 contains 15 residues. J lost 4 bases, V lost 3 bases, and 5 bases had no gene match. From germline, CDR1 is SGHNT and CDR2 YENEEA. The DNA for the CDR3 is TGTGCCAGCAGCTTGGGCGGGGGGACTTACAATGAGCAGTTCTTC. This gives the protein CASSLGGGTYNEQFF.

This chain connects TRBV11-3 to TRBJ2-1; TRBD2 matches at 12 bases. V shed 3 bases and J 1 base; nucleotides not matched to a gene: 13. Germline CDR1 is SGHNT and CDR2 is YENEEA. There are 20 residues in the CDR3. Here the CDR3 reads CASSFLSTSGGSKSYNEQFF. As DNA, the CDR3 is TGTGCCAGCAGCTTCCTATCCACTAGCGGGGGGTCCAAATCCTACAATGAGCAGTTCTTC.

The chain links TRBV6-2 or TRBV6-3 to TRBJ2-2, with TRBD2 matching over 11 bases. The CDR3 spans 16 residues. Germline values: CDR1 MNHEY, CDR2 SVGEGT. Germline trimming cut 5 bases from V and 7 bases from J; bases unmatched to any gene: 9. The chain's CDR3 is CASSQLAGAPGGELFF. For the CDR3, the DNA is TGTGCCAGCAGTCAACTAGCGGGGGCCCCAGGCGGGGAGCTGTTTTTT.

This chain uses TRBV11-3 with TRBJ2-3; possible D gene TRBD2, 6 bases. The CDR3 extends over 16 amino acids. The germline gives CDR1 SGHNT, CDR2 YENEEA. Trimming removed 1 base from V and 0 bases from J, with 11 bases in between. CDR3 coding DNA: TGTGCCAGCAGCTTAGGAACTAGCCTTAGCACAGATACGCAGTATTTT. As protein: CASSLGTSLSTDTQYF. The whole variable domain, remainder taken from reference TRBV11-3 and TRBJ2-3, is EAGVVQSPRYKIIEKKQPVAFWCNPISGHNTLYWYLQNLGQGPELLIRYENEEAVDDSQLPKDRFSAERLKGVDSTLKIQPAELGDSAVYLCASSLGTSLSTDTQYFGPGTRLTVL.

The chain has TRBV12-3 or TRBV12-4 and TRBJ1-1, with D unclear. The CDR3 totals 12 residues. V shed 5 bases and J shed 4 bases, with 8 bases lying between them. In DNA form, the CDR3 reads TGTGCCAGCAGTCTCCCAGGCACTGAAGCTTTCTTT. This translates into CASSLPGTEAFF.

The CDR3 bases are TGTGCCAGCAGCGCCCTTCAGAGGAGCTCCTACAATGAGCAGTTCTTC. It yields the protein CASSALQRSSYNEQFF. The rearrangement uses TRBV5-5 and TRBJ2-1, with no clear D. V was shortened by 4 bases and J by 0 bases, with 14 bases between the two germline ends. Germline V gene sequence: CDR1 SGHKS, CDR2 YYEKEE (reference sequence). The CDR3 totals 16 residues. Looking up the rest from reference TRBV5-5 and TRBJ2-1 gives the full variable domain: DAGVTQSPTHLIKTRGQQVTLRCSPISGHKSVSWYQQVLGQGPQFIFQYYEKEERGRGNFPDRFSARQFPNYSSELNVNALLLGDSALYLCASSALQRSSYNEQFFGPGTRLTVL.

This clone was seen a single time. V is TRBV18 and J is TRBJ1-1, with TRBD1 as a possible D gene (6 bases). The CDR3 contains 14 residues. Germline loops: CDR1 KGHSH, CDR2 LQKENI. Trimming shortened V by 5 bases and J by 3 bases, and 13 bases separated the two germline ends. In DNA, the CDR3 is TGTGCCAGCTCAGCCCAGGGGAAGGACACTGAAGCTTTCTTT. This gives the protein CASSAQGKDTEAFF.

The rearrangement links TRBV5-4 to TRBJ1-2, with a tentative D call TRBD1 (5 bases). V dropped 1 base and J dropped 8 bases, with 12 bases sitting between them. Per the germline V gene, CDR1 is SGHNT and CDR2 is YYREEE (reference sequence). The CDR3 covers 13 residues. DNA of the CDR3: TGTGCCAGCAGCTTGCCGGCAGGGTACGGCTACACCTTC. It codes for CASSLPAGYGYTF.

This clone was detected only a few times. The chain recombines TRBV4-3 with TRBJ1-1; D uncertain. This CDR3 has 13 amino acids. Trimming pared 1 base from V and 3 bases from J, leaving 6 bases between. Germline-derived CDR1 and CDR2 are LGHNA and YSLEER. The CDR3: CASSQGRYTEAFF. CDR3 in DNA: TGCGCCAGCAGCCAAGGGCGGTACACTGAAGCTTTCTTT.

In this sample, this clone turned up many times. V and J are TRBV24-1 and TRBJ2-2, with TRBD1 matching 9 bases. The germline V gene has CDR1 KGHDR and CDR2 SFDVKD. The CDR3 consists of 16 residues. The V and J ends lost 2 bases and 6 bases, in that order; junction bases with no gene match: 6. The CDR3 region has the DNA TGTGCCACCAGTGATTCCGGGACAGGGTATGCCGGGGAGCTGTTTTTT. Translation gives CATSDSGTGYAGELFF.

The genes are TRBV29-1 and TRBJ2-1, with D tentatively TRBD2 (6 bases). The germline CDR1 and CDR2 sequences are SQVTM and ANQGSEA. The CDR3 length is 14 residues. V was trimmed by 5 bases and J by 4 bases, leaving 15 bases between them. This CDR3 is CSVRFQGGYNEQFF. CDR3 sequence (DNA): TGCAGCGTTAGGTTCCAGGGAGGATACAATGAGCAGTTCTTC.

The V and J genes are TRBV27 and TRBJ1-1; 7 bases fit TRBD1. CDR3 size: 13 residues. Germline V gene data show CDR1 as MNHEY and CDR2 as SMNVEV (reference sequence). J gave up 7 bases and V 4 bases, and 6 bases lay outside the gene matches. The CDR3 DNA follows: TGTGCCAGCAGTTGGACAGGTAAACATGAAGCTTTCTTT. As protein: CASSWTGKHEAFF.

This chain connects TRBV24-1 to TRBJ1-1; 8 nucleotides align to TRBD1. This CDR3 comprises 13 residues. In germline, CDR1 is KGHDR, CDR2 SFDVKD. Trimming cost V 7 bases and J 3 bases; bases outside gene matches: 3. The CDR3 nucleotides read TGTGCCACCAGGGACAGGGTGGACACTGAAGCTTTCTTT. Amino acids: CATRDRVDTEAFF.

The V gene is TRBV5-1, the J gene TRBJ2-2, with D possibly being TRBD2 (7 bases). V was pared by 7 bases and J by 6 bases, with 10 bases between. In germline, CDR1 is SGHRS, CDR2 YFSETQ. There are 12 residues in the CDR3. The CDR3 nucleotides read TGCGCCAGCTACGGGGGGCCCGGGGAGCTGTTTTTT. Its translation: CASYGGPGELFF.